This T cell receptor (beta chain) derives from a study of blood T cell repertoires in COVID-19. Overall study: The samples span acute and convalescent COVID-19 from the United States, Italy and Spain. T cells, B-cell-depleted T cells, or PBMCs provided the cDNA or gDNA that served as material.

CDR3 size: 14 residues. Trimming stripped 6 bases from V and 4 bases from J, with 19 bases between. Germline loops: CDR1 SQVTM, CDR2 ANQGSEA. In the original workflow: Reference gene primer amplification gave estimated nucleated cell counts. Libraries were prepared by immunoSEQ multiplex PCR; TCRdb keeps only in-frame clonotypes and omits some of them. The DNA gave D and trimming, while V, J and clone size come from that table. The table lists hundreds of thousands of clones, around 87% of them singletons. Those enrolled in Seattle joined during active infection and were followed longitudinally afterward. In its sample, this clone was seen once.

The specimen sequenced was peripheral blood. This clonotype originated in a woman aged 60 to 75 with COVID-19, enrolled during active disease. The rearrangement joins TRBV29-1 to TRBJ2-7, with D possibly being TRBD2 (6 bases). The CDR3 region has the DNA TGCAGCGTGGGCTGGTGGGGGGAGTCTTACGAGCAGTACTTC. Translation: CSVGWWGESYEQYF.